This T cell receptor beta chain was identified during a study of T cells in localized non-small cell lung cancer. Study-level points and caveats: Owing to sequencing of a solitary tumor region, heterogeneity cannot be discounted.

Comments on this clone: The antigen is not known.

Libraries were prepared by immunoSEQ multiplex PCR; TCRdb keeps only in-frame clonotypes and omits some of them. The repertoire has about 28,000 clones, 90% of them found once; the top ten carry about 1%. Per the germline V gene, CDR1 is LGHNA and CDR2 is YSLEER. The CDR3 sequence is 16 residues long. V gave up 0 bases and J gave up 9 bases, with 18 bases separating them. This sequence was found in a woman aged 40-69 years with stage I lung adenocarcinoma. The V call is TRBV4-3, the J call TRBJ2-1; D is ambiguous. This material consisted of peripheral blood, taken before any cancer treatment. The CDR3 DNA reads TGCGCCAGCAGCCAAGAATCAGGAGATCGTTCGGGTGAGCAGTTCTTC. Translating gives CASSQESGDRSGEQFF.